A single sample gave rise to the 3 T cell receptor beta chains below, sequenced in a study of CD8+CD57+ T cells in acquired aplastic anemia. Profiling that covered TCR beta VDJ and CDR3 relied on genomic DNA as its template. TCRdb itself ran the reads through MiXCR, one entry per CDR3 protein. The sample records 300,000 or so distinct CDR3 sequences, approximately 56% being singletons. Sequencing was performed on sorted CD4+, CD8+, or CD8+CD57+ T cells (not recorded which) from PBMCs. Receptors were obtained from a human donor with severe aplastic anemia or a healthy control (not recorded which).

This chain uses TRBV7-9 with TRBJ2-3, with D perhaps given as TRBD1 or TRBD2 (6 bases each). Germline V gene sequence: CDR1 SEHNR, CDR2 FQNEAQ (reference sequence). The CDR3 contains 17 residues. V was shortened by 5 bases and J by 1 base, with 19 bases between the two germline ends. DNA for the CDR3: TGTGCCAGCAGCCGAGGGGGGTCTTCTAGCGGCACAGATACGCAGTATTTT. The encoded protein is CASSRGGSSSGTDTQYF.

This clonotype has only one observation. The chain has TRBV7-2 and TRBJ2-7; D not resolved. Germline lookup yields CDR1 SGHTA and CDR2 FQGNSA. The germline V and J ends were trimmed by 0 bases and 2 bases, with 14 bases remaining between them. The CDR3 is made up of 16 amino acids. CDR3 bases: TGTGCCAGCAGCTTAGCAAACTCATCGCCTACCTACGAGCAGTACTTC. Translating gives CASSLANSSPTYEQYF.

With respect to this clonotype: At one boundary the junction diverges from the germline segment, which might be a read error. CDR3 sequence reads: CASSYQALEGYTF. The CDR3 DNA is TGTGCCAGCAGTTATCAGGCACTAGAAGGCTACACCTTC. This sequence joins TRBV10-3 and TRBJ1-2; D not resolved. The CDR3 length is 13 residues. The V gene's germline CDR1 is ENHRY and CDR2 SYGVKD.